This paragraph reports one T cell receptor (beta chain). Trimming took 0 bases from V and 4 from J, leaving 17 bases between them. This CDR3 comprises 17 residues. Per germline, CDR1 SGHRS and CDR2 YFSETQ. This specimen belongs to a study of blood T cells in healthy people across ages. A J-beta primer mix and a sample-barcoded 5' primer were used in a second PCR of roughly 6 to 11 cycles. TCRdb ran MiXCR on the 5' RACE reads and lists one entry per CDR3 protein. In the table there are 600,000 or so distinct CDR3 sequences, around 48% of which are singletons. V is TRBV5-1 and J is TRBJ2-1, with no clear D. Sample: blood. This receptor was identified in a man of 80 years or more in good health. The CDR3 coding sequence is TGCGCCAGCAGCTTGGGTGGTACGAGGAGTCTTTACAATGAGCAGTTCTTC. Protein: CASSLGGTRSLYNEQFF.